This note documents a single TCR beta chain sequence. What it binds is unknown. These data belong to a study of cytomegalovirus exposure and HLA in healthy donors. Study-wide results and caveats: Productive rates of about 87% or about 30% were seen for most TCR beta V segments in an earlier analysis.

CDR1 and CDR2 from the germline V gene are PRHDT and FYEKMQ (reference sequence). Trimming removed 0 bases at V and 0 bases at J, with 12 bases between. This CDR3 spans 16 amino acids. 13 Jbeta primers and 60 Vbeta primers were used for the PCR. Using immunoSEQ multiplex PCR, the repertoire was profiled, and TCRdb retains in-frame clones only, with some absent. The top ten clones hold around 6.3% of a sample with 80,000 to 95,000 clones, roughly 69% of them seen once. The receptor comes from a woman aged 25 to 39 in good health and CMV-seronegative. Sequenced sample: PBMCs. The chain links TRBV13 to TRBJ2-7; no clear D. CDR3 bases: TGTGCCAGCAGCTTAGGTTCAGGTATCCTCTCCTACGAGCAGTACTTC. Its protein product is CASSLGSGILSYEQYF.